The entry below describes one T cell receptor (beta chain). Original methodology: Nucleated cell counts were estimated from reference gene primer amplification. TCRdb's copy holds only in-frame clones and misses some; the assay was immunoSEQ multiplex PCR. Clone size and the V and J calls come from that table; the DNA yielded D and trimming. Among over 140,000 clones listed, approximately 83% were seen once. This sample was taken from a study of blood T cell repertoires in COVID-19. Study summary: Acute and convalescent COVID-19 samples came from the United States, Italy and Spain. The analysed material was cDNA or gDNA that came from T cells, B-cell-depleted T cells, or PBMCs.

V gave up 5 bases and J gave up 6 bases, with 16 bases separating them. In germline, CDR1 is SQVTM, CDR2 ANQGSEA. This CDR3 has 14 amino acids. Specimen: peripheral blood. This receptor was identified in an older woman with acute or convalescent COVID-19. V is TRBV29-1 and J is TRBJ2-2; D may be TRBD1 (6 bases). For the CDR3, the DNA is TGCAGCGTTAAGGACAGTTCCGGGGCCGGGGAGCTGTTTTTT. It codes for CSVKDSSGAGELFF.